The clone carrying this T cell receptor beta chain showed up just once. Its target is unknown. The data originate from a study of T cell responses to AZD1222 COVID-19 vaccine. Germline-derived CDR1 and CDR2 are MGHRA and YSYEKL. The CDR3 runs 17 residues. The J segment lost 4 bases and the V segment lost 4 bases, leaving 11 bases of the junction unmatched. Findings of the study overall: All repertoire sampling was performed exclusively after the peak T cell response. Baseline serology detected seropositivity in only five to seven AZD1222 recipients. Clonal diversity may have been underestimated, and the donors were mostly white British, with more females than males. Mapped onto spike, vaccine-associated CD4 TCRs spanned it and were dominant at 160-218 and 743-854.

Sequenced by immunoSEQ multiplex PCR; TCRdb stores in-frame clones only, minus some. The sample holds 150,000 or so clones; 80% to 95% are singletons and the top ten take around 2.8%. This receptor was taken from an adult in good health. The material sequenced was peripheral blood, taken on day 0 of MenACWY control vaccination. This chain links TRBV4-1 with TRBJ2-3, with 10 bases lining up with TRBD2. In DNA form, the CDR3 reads TGCGCCAGCAGCCCCCTGGGGGAGCGGGAGGGCCCAGATACGCAGTATTTT. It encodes CASSPLGEREGPDTQYF.